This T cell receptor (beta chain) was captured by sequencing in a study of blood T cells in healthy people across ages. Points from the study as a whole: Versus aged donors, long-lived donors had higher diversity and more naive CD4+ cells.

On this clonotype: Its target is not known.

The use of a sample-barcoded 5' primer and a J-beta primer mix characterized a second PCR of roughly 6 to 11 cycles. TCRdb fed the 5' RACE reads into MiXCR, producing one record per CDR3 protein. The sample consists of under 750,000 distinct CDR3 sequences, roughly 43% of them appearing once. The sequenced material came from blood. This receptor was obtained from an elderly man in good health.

The chain's CDR3 is CASSSEGGHTGELFF. CDR3 sequence (DNA): TGCGCCAGTTCCAGCGAAGGAGGACACACCGGGGAGCTGTTTTTT. The chain carries TRBV5-1 and TRBJ2-2; tentative D call: TRBD2 (5 bases). Trimming pared 8 bases from V and 3 bases from J, leaving 17 bases between. CDR1 and CDR2 from the germline V gene are SGHRS and YFSETQ. The CDR3 covers 15 residues. Full variable domain (outside the CDR3, taken from reference TRBV5-1 and TRBJ2-2): KAGVTQTPRYLIKTRGQQVTLSCSPISGHRSVSWYQQTPGQGLQFLFEYFSETQRNKGNFPGRFSGRQFSNSRSEMNVSTLELGDSALYLCASSSEGGHTGELFFGEGSRLTVL.